Presented here are 5 T cell receptor beta chains from one specimen sequenced in a study of OX40 agonist ivuxolimab in advanced cancers. Generated by immunoSEQ multiplex PCR, the TCRdb table keeps only in-frame clones and is missing some. The data contain tens of thousands of clones, 85% to 90% of them singletons. Source: CD4+ or CD8+ T cells sorted from blood, taken in a trial of the OX40 agonist ivuxolimab. The origin of the receptors is an adult with an advanced solid tumor such as melanoma, head and neck, liver or kidney cancer.

The V and J genes are TRBV5-1 and TRBJ1-1, with D unresolved. This CDR3 comprises 16 residues. CDR1 SGHRS and CDR2 YFSETQ come from the germline V gene. V lost 4 bases to trimming and J lost 0 bases, with 16 bases between them. CDR3 in DNA: TGCGCCAGCAGCCCCCTAGGAGGCAGCATGAACACTGAAGCTTTCTTT. It is translated as CASSPLGGSMNTEAFF.

This chain joins TRBV4-1 and TRBJ2-2; D is ambiguous. Germline CDR1 and CDR2: MGHRA and YSYEKL. There are 18 residues in the CDR3. The V and J ends lost 4 bases and 5 bases respectively, with 23 bases between them. The CDR3 sequence is CASSPGRATHLWTGELFF. CDR3 coding DNA: TGCGCCAGCAGCCCCGGAAGGGCGACCCACTTGTGGACCGGGGAGCTGTTTTTT.

V is TRBV7-2 and J is TRBJ2-1; 9 positions agree with TRBD2. CDR3 length: 14 residues. Germline lookup yields CDR1 SGHTA and CDR2 FQGNSA. Losses at the gene ends were 3 bases for V and 9 bases for J; bases not matched to a gene: 6. Here the CDR3 reads CASSFLGLAGEQFF. The CDR3 bases are TGTGCCAGCAGCTTCCTGGGACTAGCTGGTGAGCAGTTCTTC. The whole variable domain, remainder taken from reference TRBV7-2 and TRBJ2-1, is GAGVSQSPSNKVTEKGKDVELRCDPISGHTALYWYRQSLGQGLEFLIYFQGNSAPDKSGLPSDRFSAERTGGSVSTLTIQRTQQEDSAVYLCASSFLGLAGEQFFGPGTRLTVL.

The rearrangement joins TRBV19 to TRBJ2-3; possibly TRBD2 for D (5 bases). Germline CDR1 is LNHDA and CDR2 is SQIVND (reference sequence). Trimming removed 8 bases from V and 2 bases from J, with 17 bases in between. The CDR3 runs 15 residues. The CDR3 here is CASGRANNPTDTQYF. CDR3 DNA: TGTGCCAGTGGGAGAGCGAATAACCCCACAGATACGCAGTATTTT.

V is TRBV6-1 and J is TRBJ2-7; D gene uncertain. Trimming took off 3 bases at V and 3 bases at J, with 9 bases between the two ends. The CDR3 consists of 13 residues. Germline lookup yields CDR1 MNHNS and CDR2 SASEGT. The CDR3 region is CASSDGVNYEQYF. The CDR3 DNA sequence: TGTGCCAGCAGTGATGGCGTAAACTACGAGCAGTACTTC.